The clone carrying this T cell receptor (beta chain) occurred a few times. Antigen: not known. Previously reported methods and listed TCR primers produced the bulk TCR libraries. MiXCR, applied by TCRdb to the PCR reads, yields one record per CDR3 protein. The sample carries about 630,000 distinct CDR3 sequences, 25% recorded once. The data are from a study of molecular identifiers for immune sequencing clone quantification. Study-level points and caveats: Barcode-sharing identical TCR molecules could underestimate highly expanded clone sizes.

The V gene end was trimmed by 5 bases and the J gene end by 6 bases; junction bases not matched to a gene: 7. There are 15 residues in the CDR3. The CD8+CD4-CCR7+CD45RA+ phenotype defined the sorted naive CD8 T cells. The chain recombines TRBV12-3 or TRBV12-4 with TRBJ1-5, with 10 bases that match TRBD1. Source material: naive CD8+ T cells from blood, with Jurkat cell RNA spiked in. As for subset: FACS-sorted CD8+CD4-CCR7+CD45RA+ naive T cells. The sequence was collected from a human donor in good health. Some libraries in this study had Jurkat cell RNA spiked in. CDR3 residues: CASSDRGQTGQPQHF. The CDR3 region has the DNA TGTGCCAGCAGTGACAGGGGGCAGACCGGTCAGCCCCAGCATTTT.